The next 22 T cell receptor beta chains were all read from a single sample in a study of PD-1 blockade in mismatch repair-deficient tumors. Sequencing used immunoSEQ multiplex PCR; TCRdb keeps in-frame clones, though not all of them. The sample has about 21,000 clones; roughly 86% are singletons. This specimen consisted of peripheral blood, obtained 2 weeks after starting pembrolizumab. Receptors originate from an adult with mismatch repair-deficient cancer.

The V and J genes are TRBV19 and TRBJ2-1, with unresolved D. From germline, CDR1 is LNHDA and CDR2 SQIVND (reference sequence). This CDR3 is 16 amino acids long. V was cut by 1 base and J by 3 bases, with 13 bases left in between. The chain's CDR3 is CASSIGRSVGYNEQFF. The CDR3 DNA follows: TGTGCCAGTAGTATAGGCCGATCCGTTGGCTACAATGAGCAGTTCTTC.

This clone has just a few counts. This rearrangement joins TRBV19 to TRBJ1-1; no clear D. The CDR3 spans 15 residues. The germline CDR1 and CDR2 sequences are LNHDA and SQIVND (reference sequence). Trimming removed 0 bases from V and 0 bases from J, with 8 bases in between. Written as DNA, the CDR3 is TGTGCCAGTAGTATAGATACGGGAGTGAACACTGAAGCTTTCTTT. This codes for CASSIDTGVNTEAFF.

The gene calls are TRBV18 and TRBJ2-1; 7 positions agree with TRBD2. Germline trimming cut 1 base from V and 2 bases from J; bases unmatched to any gene: 5. Germline CDR1 and CDR2: KGHSH and LQKENI. The CDR3 is 16 residues long. The CDR3 nucleotides read TGTGCCAGCTCACCACTTGCTAGCGGTACCTACAATGAGCAGTTCTTC. It yields the protein CASSPLASGTYNEQFF.

This clone occurred a few times. This chain joins TRBV4-1 and TRBJ1-2, with D maybe TRBD1 (5 bases). The CDR3 runs 16 residues. Trimming pared 1 base from V and 0 bases from J, leaving 12 bases between. Germline CDR1 MGHRA, CDR2 YSYEKL. CDR3 protein: CASSQVSGGTNYGYTF. In DNA, the CDR3 is TGCGCCAGCAGCCAAGTCTCCGGGGGAACTAACTATGGCTACACCTTC.

Notes on this clone: The junction shows a germline mismatch at one end, possibly a read error. The chain joins TRBV7-7 to TRBJ2-5, with D unclear. From germline, CDR1 is SSHAT and CDR2 FNYEAQ (reference sequence). CDR3 length: 13 amino acids. CDR3 nucleotides: TGTGCTAGCAGCCAGGAGCCTCAAGAGACCCAGTACTTC. Protein sequence: CASSQEPQETQYF.

This clone is medium-sized (0.01 to 0.1%) by share. The chain has TRBV7-8 and TRBJ2-7; D is perhaps TRBD1 or TRBD2 (5 bases each). Germline lookup yields CDR1 SGHVS and CDR2 FQNEAQ. The CDR3 has 15 amino acids. Between the trimmed V and J ends, which lost 1 base and 0 bases, there was a span of 10 bases. The CDR3: CASSLGRGGSYEQYF. The CDR3 DNA sequence: TGTGCCAGCAGCTTAGGTCGTGGGGGCTCCTACGAGCAGTACTTC.

The chain is built from TRBV28 and TRBJ2-3, with 11 bases aligning to TRBD2. Germline V gene sequence: CDR1 MDHEN, CDR2 SYDVKM. After removal of 5 bases from V and 4 bases from J, the junction contained 5 bases not matched to a gene. The CDR3 covers 15 residues. In DNA, the CDR3 is TGTGCCAGCAGTACCGGGACTAGCGGTCCAGATACGCAGTATTTT. Amino acids: CASSTGTSGPDTQYF.

The chain recombines TRBV2 with TRBJ2-1; perhaps TRBD2 as D (6 bases). This CDR3 is built from 14 residues. Trimming removed 5 bases at V and 7 bases at J, with 15 bases between. Germline values: CDR1 SNHLY, CDR2 FYNNEI. The CDR3 spells CASSRGAPGNEQFF. CDR3 nucleotide sequence: TGTGCCAGCAGTCGCGGGGCCCCGGGTAATGAGCAGTTCTTC. Drawing the rest from reference TRBV2 and TRBJ2-1, the complete variable domain is EPEVTQTPSHQVTQMGQEVILRCVPISNHLYFYWYRQILGQKVEFLVSFYNNEISEKSEIFDDQFSVERPDGSNFTLKIRSTKLEDSAMYFCASSRGAPGNEQFFGPGTRLTVL.

This rearrangement joins TRBV6-1 to TRBJ2-1; 8 nucleotides line up with TRBD1. Trimming removed 10 bases from V and 9 bases from J; junction bases left unmatched: 5. The CDR3 contains 11 residues. Per germline, CDR1 MNHNS and CDR2 SASEGT. The CDR3, as DNA: TGTGCCACCCAGGGGGCTGGTGAGCAGTTCTTC. Encoded protein: CATQGAGEQFF.

This sequence joins TRBV6-1 and TRBJ1-2; 7 nucleotides agree with TRBD1. This CDR3 comprises 13 residues. CDR1 is MNHNS, CDR2 SASEGT, per germline. V lost 6 bases and J lost 4; bases outside the gene matches: 5. CDR3 amino acids: CASRDGQAYGYTF. The CDR3 DNA reads as TGTGCCAGCAGAGATGGACAGGCCTATGGCTACACCTTC.

The CDR3 nucleotides read TGTGCCAGCAGTCTAACATCCTACGAGCAGTACTTC. Translation gives CASSLTSYEQYF. The V call is TRBV6-5, the J call TRBJ2-7; D remains ambiguous. Germline CDR1 reads MNHEY; CDR2 reads SVGAGI. The CDR3 runs to 12 residues. The germline V and J ends were trimmed by 5 bases and 1 base, with 6 bases remaining between them.

The rearrangement links TRBV18 to TRBJ1-4, with no clear D. The CDR3 has 13 amino acids. V lost 3 bases and J lost 7, with 9 bases in between. Germline-derived CDR1 and CDR2 are KGHSH and LQKENI. This CDR3 is CASSPIEGEKLFF. Written as DNA, the CDR3 is TGTGCCAGCTCACCTATAGAGGGTGAAAAACTGTTTTTT.

This clone has just one count. This chain joins TRBV30 and TRBJ2-1; TRBD2 aligns across 9 bases. V was clipped by 3 bases and J by 10 bases; unmatched bases: 7. Germline CDR1 is GTSNPN and CDR2 is SVGIG (reference sequence). This CDR3 is built from 13 residues. CDR3 bases: TGTGCCTGGAGCAGCGGGAGGATGTGGGAGCAGTTCTTC. Translation gives CAWSSGRMWEQFF.

The CDR3 loop is CSVGLGSTAYNEQFF. The CDR3 DNA follows: TGCAGCGTTGGGCTCGGGAGTACCGCCTACAATGAGCAGTTCTTC. V gene TRBV29-1 combines with J gene TRBJ2-1, with D perhaps TRBD2 (6 bases). Deletions cut 4 bases from V and 2 bases from J, with 15 bases between. Germline V gives CDR1 SQVTM, CDR2 ANQGSEA. The CDR3 length is 15 residues.

This rearrangement joins TRBV5-1 to TRBJ2-7; 10 nucleotides align to TRBD2. The V and J ends lost 3 bases and 1 base, in that order; junction bases with no gene match: 7. The CDR3 consists of 16 residues. Germline CDR1 reads SGHRS; CDR2 reads YFSETQ. Here the CDR3 reads CASSWGDSGRSYEQYF. CDR3 nucleotide sequence: TGCGCCAGCAGCTGGGGGGATAGCGGGAGGTCCTACGAGCAGTACTTC.

This rearrangement joins TRBV9 to TRBJ1-2, with D perhaps TRBD1 (5 bases). In germline, CDR1 is SGDLS, CDR2 YYNGEE. The CDR3 is made up of 15 amino acids. Deletions cut 0 bases from V and 4 bases from J, with 13 bases between. This chain's CDR3 is CASSVDLGQGYGYTF. CDR3 sequence (DNA): TGTGCCAGCAGCGTAGACCTGGGGCAGGGCTATGGCTACACCTTC.

This chain links TRBV9 with TRBJ2-1, with TRBD2 matching over 8 bases. V shed 1 base and J 3 bases; nucleotides not matched to a gene: 0. CDR1 and CDR2 from the germline V gene are SGDLS and YYNGEE. The CDR3 extends over 14 amino acids. The CDR3 region is CASSVREGYNEQFF. Written as DNA, the CDR3 is TGTGCCAGCAGCGTACGGGAGGGCTACAATGAGCAGTTCTTC.

The chain joins TRBV30 to TRBJ1-2, with D tentatively TRBD1 (6 bases). V was trimmed by 3 bases and J by 8 bases, leaving 13 bases between them. This CDR3 spans 12 amino acids. From germline, CDR1 is GTSNPN and CDR2 SVGIG (reference sequence). CDR3 region: CAWSGAGEGYTF. The CDR3 DNA follows: TGTGCCTGGAGCGGGGCAGGGGAAGGCTACACCTTC.

The rearrangement uses TRBV27 and TRBJ2-7; weak D call: TRBD2 (6 bases). The CDR3 spans 14 residues. Trimming removed 5 bases at V and 5 bases at J, with 16 bases between. The germline V gene encodes CDR1 MNHEY and CDR2 SMNVEV (reference sequence). The CDR3 region has the DNA TGTGCCAGCAGTACTATACCCTCGGGGGACGAGCAGTACTTC. Translated, it gives CASSTIPSGDEQYF.

J is TRBJ2-6 and V is TRBV11-1; 9 bases align to TRBD1. Germline loops: CDR1 SGHAT, CDR2 FQDESV (reference sequence). This CDR3 comprises 17 residues. V shed 6 bases and J 2 bases; nucleotides not matched to a gene: 8. The DNA of the CDR3 is TGTGCCAGCAGTCCTGGGACAGGGCTTCCTGGGGCCAACGTCCTGACTTTC. The encoded protein is CASSPGTGLPGANVLTF.

This sequence joins TRBV9 and TRBJ2-7; TRBD1 agrees at 9 bases. The germline CDR1 and CDR2 sequences are SGDLS and YYNGEE. The CDR3 is 15 residues long. V trimming: 4 bases; J trimming: 6 bases; junction bases outside the gene matches: 11. CDR3 nucleotides: TGTGCCAGCAGCCCCCCCGGGACAGGGTGGGCCGAGCAGTACTTC. This codes for CASSPPGTGWAEQYF.

V and J are TRBV14 and TRBJ1-2; D is perhaps TRBD1 (5 bases). Between the trimmed V and J ends, which lost 2 bases and 7 bases, there was a span of 14 bases. The CDR3 contains 14 residues. The germline CDR1 and CDR2 sequences are SGHDN and FVKESK. The CDR3 coding sequence is TGTGCCAGCAGCCAAAACCGTGGGGGGTTTGGCTACACCTTC. Protein: CASSQNRGGFGYTF.